The entry below gives a single T cell receptor (beta chain) sequence along with its context. The antigen is unknown. The data belong to a study of graft-versus-host responses after intestinal transplantation. At the level of the study: Anti-thymocyte globulin was used for induction in all recipients, who then took tacrolimus and steroids for approximately 3 years. Study-wide results and caveats: Individuals carrying graft-donor T cell macrochimerism showed high graft-versus-host to host-versus-graft clonal ratios in allografts. The marrow of recipients harbored GvH clones, and ileum or blood showed some of them first.

Profiled with immunoSEQ multiplex PCR; TCRdb holds only in-frame clones, not every one. This sample yields some 97,000 clones, of which roughly nine tenths are seen a single time; around 1% belongs to the top ten. Germline lookup yields CDR1 LNHDA and CDR2 SQIVND (reference sequence). The CDR3 is 16 residues long. Trimming took 3 bases from V and 3 from J; bases not matched to a gene: 4. The chain joins TRBV19 to TRBJ1-6; 8 bases align to TRBD1. The source is a human donor who was the organ donor for an intestinal transplant. The sequenced sample was unstimulated CD4+ T cells sorted from spleen or lymph node cells, obtained before transplant. The chain's CDR3 is CASSIAQGVYNSPLHF. CDR3 bases: TGTGCCAGTAGTATCGCACAGGGGGTCTATAATTCACCCCTCCACTTT. Variable domain in full (rest from reference TRBV19 and TRBJ1-6): DGGITQSPKYLFRKEGQNVTLSCEQNLNHDAMYWYRQDPGQGLRLIYYSQIVNDFQKGDIAEGYSVSREKKESFPLTVTSAQKNPTAFYLCASSIAQGVYNSPLHFGNGTRLTVT.